Below, one T cell receptor beta chain is given with its context. This sample was taken from a study of CD8+CD57+ T cells in acquired aplastic anemia. Profiles of TCR beta VDJ and CDR3 were generated from a genomic DNA template. MiXCR, run by TCRdb on the reads, gives a single entry per CDR3 protein. The sample lists about 220,000 distinct CDR3 sequences, approximately 35% occurring once. Per the germline V gene, CDR1 is SGHDN and CDR2 is FVKESK. This CDR3 region has 15 residues. J lost 7 bases, V lost 4 bases, and 4 bases had no gene match. The rearrangement uses TRBV14 and TRBJ1-6; 10 nucleotides agree with TRBD1. The sequence derives from a human donor in good health, serving as a control. The sequencing input was sorted CD4+, CD8+, or CD8+CD57+ T cells (not recorded which) from PBMCs. CDR3 sequence reads: CASSPKTGGNSPLHF. In DNA, the CDR3 is TGTGCCAGCAGCCCCAAGACAGGGGGCAATTCACCCCTCCACTTT.